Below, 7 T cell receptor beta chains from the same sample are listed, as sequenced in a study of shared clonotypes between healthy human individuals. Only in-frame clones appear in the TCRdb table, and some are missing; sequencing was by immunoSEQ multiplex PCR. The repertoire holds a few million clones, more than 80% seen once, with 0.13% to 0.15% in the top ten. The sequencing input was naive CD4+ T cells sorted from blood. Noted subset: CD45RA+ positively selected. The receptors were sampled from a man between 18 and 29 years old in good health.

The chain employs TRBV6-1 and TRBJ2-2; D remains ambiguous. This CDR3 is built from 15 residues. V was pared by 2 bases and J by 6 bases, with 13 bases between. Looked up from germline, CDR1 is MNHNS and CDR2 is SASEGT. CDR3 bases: TGTGCCAGCAGTGAAACATCTCTCCCCTCCGGGGAGCTGTTTTTT. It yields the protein CASSETSLPSGELFF.

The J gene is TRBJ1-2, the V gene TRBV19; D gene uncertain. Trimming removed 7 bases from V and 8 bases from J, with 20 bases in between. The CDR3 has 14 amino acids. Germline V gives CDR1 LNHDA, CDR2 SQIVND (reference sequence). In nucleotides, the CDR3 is TGTGCCAGTATCCCAGCGGCATGGGCGGGAGGCTACACCTTC. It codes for CASIPAAWAGGYTF.

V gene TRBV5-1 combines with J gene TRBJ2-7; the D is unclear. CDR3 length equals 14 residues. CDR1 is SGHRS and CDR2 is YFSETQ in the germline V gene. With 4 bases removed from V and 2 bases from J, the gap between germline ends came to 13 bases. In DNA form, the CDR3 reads TGCGCCAGCAGCACCGGTCGGGCCACCTACGAGCAGTACTTC. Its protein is CASSTGRATYEQYF.

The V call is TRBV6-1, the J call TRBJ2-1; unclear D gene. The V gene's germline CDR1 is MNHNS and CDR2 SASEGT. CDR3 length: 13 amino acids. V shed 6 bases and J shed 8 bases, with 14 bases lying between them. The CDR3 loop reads CASSLVPNYEQFF. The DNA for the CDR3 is TGTGCCAGCAGCCTCGTTCCTAACTATGAGCAGTTCTTC.

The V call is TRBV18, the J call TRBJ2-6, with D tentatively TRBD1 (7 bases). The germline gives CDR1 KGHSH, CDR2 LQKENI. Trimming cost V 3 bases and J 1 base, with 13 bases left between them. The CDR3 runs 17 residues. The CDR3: CASSPSGGKSGANVLTF. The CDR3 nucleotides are TGTGCCAGCTCACCGTCAGGGGGGAAATCTGGGGCCAACGTCCTGACTTTC.

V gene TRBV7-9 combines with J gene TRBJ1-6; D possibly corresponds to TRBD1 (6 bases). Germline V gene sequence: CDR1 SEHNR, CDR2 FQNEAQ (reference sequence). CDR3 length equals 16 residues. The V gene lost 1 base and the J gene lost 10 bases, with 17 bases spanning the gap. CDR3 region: CASSLGSGELGSPLHF. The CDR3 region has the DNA TGTGCCAGCAGCTTAGGCTCAGGGGAATTGGGGTCACCCCTCCACTTT.

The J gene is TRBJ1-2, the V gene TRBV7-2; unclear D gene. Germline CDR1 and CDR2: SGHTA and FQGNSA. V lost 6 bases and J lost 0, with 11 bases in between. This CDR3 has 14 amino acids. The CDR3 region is CASSGSTANYGYTF. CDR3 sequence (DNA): TGTGCCAGCAGTGGATCAACAGCTAACTATGGCTACACCTTC.